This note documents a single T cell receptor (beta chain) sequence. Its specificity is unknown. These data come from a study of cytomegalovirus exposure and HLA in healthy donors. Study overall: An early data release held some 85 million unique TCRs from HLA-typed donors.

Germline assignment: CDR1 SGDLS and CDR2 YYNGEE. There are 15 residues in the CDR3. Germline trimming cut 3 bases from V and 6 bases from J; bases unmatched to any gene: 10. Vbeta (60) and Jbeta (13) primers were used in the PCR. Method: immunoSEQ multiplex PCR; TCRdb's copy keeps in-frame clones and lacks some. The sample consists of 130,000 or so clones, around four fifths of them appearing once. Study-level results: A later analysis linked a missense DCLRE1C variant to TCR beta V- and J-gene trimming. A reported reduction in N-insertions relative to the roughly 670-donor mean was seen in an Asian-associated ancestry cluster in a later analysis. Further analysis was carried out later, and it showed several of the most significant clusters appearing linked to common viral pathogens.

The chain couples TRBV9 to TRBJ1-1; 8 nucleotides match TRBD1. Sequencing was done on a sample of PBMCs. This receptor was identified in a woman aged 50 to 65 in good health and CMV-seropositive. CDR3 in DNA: TGTGCCAGCAGCGCCCTAGGACAGGGAGTACCTGAAGCTTTCTTT. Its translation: CASSALGQGVPEAFF. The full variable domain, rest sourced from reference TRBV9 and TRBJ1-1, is DSGVTQTPKHLITATGQRVTLRCSPRSGDLSVYWYQQSLDQGLQFLIQYYNGEERAKGNILERFSAQQFPDLHSELNLSSLELGDSALYFCASSALGQGVPEAFFGQGTRLTVV.